This TCR beta chain appears in the sequencing data of a study of vaccination and CD4 T cells after COVID-19. The Oncomine TCR Beta short-read assay was what sequenced the DNA obtained from cultured CD4+ T cells. TCRdb independently ran MiXCR on the PCR reads; one entry per CDR3 protein. This sample has around 12,000 distinct CDR3 sequences, with about 41% found just once. The germline V and J ends were trimmed by 7 bases and 6 bases, with 10 bases remaining between them. The CDR3 covers 13 residues. Germline lookup yields CDR1 SNHLY and CDR2 FYNNEI. The treatment is: roughly ten-day PBMC culture with coronavirus spike peptide pools or control peptides (ViraFEST assay). Once peptide pools had expanded antigen-specific T cells, ViraFEST sequenced TCRs. Concerning this clonotype: Its specificity is unknown.

This sequence joins TRBV2 and TRBJ1-6; the D is unclear. Here the sequenced sample was CD4+ T cells from blood, cultured in vitro, taken after SARS-CoV-2 vaccination. The TCR was taken from a human donor who had recovered from COVID-19. In nucleotides, the CDR3 is TGTGCCAGCATGGGCGGACGTAATTCACCCCTCCACTTT. It specifies CASMGGRNSPLHF. Together with reference TRBV2 and TRBJ1-6, the CDR3 gives the full variable domain: EPEVTQTPSHQVTQMGQEVILRCVPISNHLYFYWYRQILGQKVEFLVSFYNNEISEKSEIFDDQFSVERPDGSNFTLKIRSTKLEDSAMYFCASMGGRNSPLHFGNGTRLTVT.